The rows below give T cell receptor beta chains drawn from one sample of a study of a mutant IDH1 vaccine in newly diagnosed glioma. The data were produced by immunoSEQ multiplex PCR, yet TCRdb's version contains in-frame clones alone and is incomplete. The data show 35,000 to 50,000 clones, approximately 92% seen once. Their antigen targets remain unknown. The sample here was PBMCs, taken from a glioma patient whose treatment included an IDH1 peptide vaccine. The receptors derive from a man aged 45-65 years with glioma. CDR3s include the opening cysteine and the closing phenylalanine or tryptophan. A D gene is named only where the DNA matches it firmly. Expanded clones are given a class, and other clones once, few, many or no size at all.

v_gene	d_gene	j_gene	abundance	CDR3aa	CDR3nt
TRBV29-1	TRBD2	TRBJ2-1	.	CSVAGASGDNEQFF	TGCAGCGTTGCGGGGGCTAGCGGGGACAATGAGCAGTTCTTC
TRBV7-2	.	TRBJ2-3	.	CASSLVVGTDTQYF	TGTGCCAGCAGCTTAGTAGTCGGGACAGATACGCAGTATTTT
TRBV6-6	TRBD1	TRBJ1-5	.	CASSQDRGWQPQHF	TGTGCCAGCAGTCAGGACAGGGGATGGCAGCCCCAGCATTTT
TRBV15	.	TRBJ2-7	once	CATSGSSYEQYF	TGTGCCACCTCCGGGAGTTCTTACGAGCAGTACTTC
TRBV9	.	TRBJ1-4	.	CASSRETTNEKLFF	TGTGCCAGCAGCAGGGAGACAACTAATGAAAAACTGTTTTTT
TRBV18	.	TRBJ1-2	.	CASSPRATYGYTF	TGTGCCAGCTCACCACGGGCAACTTATGGCTACACCTTC
TRBV7-2	TRBD1	TRBJ1-6	.	CASSWGQGIVSPLHF	TGTGCCAGCAGCTGGGGACAGGGTATTGTTTCACCCCTCCACTTT
TRBV6-5	.	TRBJ1-1	once	CASRQTQGYSTEAFF	TGTGCCAGCAGGCAAACGCAGGGGTACAGCACTGAAGCTTTCTTT
TRBV29-1	.	TRBJ2-2	once	CSVEGRSGGANTGELFF	TGCAGCGTTGAAGGACGGAGTGGCGGAGCGAACACCGGGGAGCTGTTTTTT
TRBV7-9	.	TRBJ1-2	.	CASSGGSSRDGYTF	TGTGCCAGCAGCGGGGGTAGCAGTAGGGATGGCTACACCTTC
TRBV29-1	.	TRBJ2-1	.	CSGGKGVGYGAGSYNEQFF	TGCAGCGGGGGTAAGGGGGTTGGATACGGGGCGGGCTCCTACAATGAGCAGTTCTTC
TRBV6-5	TRBD1	TRBJ1-5	.	CASSAGTGTNQPQHF	TGTGCCAGCAGTGCCGGGACAGGTACCAATCAGCCCCAGCATTTT
TRBV30	.	TRBJ1-2	.	CAWSVTSGKHYGYTF	TGTGCCTGGAGTGTTACCTCCGGGAAGCACTATGGCTACACCTTC
TRBV4-2	TRBD2	TRBJ2-1	.	CASSQGLAEGDEQFF	TGTGCCAGCAGCCAAGGACTAGCGGAAGGGGATGAGCAGTTCTTC
TRBV5-1	TRBD1	TRBJ2-2	.	CASSRLDRSQAGELFF	TGCGCCAGCAGCCGCCTGGACAGGAGTCAGGCCGGGGAGCTGTTTTTT
TRBV27	TRBD1	TRBJ1-5	.	CASKRYGQGGMGNQPQHF	TGTGCCAGCAAACGCTACGGACAGGGGGGTATGGGCAATCAGCCCCAGCATTTT
TRBV11-1	.	TRBJ1-6	.	CASSRTRVYNSPLHF	TGTGCCAGCAGCAGAACCAGGGTTTATAATTCACCCCTCCACTTT
TRBV4-3	.	TRBJ1-2	.	CASSRRGGAAGYTF	TGCGCCAGCAGCCGTCGTGGAGGAGCGGCTGGCTACACCTTC
TRBV6-5	.	TRBJ1-3	.	CASSYAVGSGNTIYF	TGTGCCAGCAGTTACGCCGTCGGCTCTGGAAACACCATATATTTT
TRBV2	TRBD1	TRBJ2-2	.	CASTNQRQGGLTGELFF	TGTGCCAGCACCAACCAACGACAGGGCGGGCTCACCGGGGAGCTGTTTTTT
TRBV2	.	TRBJ2-5	.	CASGGPETQYF	TGTGCCAGCGGGGGGCCAGAGACCCAGTACTTC
TRBV28	TRBD1	TRBJ1-2	.	CASRNSLGQGNYGYTF	TGTGCCAGCAGAAACTCCTTAGGACAGGGAAACTATGGCTACACCTTC
TRBV18	.	TRBJ1-2	.	CASSPAGASGGYTF	TGTGCCAGCTCACCCGCGGGGGCCTCCGGTGGCTACACCTTC
TRBV4-2	.	TRBJ1-3	.	CASSLGSSGNTIYF	TGTGCCAGCAGCCTCGGGAGCTCTGGAAACACCATATATTTT
TRBV6-5	.	TRBJ2-7	.	CASSYWDGNYEQYF	TGTGCCAGCAGTTACTGGGACGGAAACTACGAGCAGTACTTC
TRBV4-2	TRBD1	TRBJ2-7	.	CASSPRDRGSYEQYF	TGTGCCAGCAGCCCGAGGGACAGGGGTTCCTACGAGCAGTACTTC
TRBV2	.	TRBJ2-2	.	CASSEARVTGELFF	TGTGCCAGCAGTGAAGCTAGGGTCACCGGGGAGCTGTTTTTT
TRBV14	.	TRBJ2-6	.	CASSLLGANVLTF	TGTGCCAGCAGCCTTCTTGGGGCCAACGTCCTGACTTTC
TRBV27	TRBD2	TRBJ2-7	.	CASSGVAGVYEQYF	TGTGCCAGCAGTGGGGTAGCGGGAGTTTACGAGCAGTACTTC
TRBV5-1	TRBD2	TRBJ2-3	.	CASSSRASGGASTDTQYF	TGCGCCAGCAGCTCGAGGGCTAGCGGGGGGGCTAGCACAGATACGCAGTATTTT
TRBV9	.	TRBJ2-7	once	CASSVEVGAPYEQYF	TGTGCCAGCAGCGTAGAGGTGGGGGCCCCTTACGAGCAGTACTTC
TRBV28	.	TRBJ2-7	.	CASRALGFAYEQYF	TGTGCCAGCAGGGCTCTAGGTTTTGCCTACGAGCAGTACTTC
TRBV4-1	TRBD2	TRBJ2-7	once	CASSQGAGAYEQYF	TGCGCCAGCAGCCAAGGCGCGGGAGCCTACGAGCAGTACTTC
TRBV7-2	.	TRBJ2-3	.	CASSPDSLGTDTQYF	TGTGCCAGCAGCCCCGATTCGCTGGGCACAGATACGCAGTATTTT
TRBV6-1	.	TRBJ1-5	.	CASSGRDSNQPQHF	TGTGCCAGCAGTGGTCGGGATAGCAATCAGCCCCAGCATTTT
TRBV5-4	TRBD1	TRBJ2-1	.	CASSSDRGNEQFF	TGTGCCAGCAGCTCGGACAGGGGGAATGAGCAGTTCTTC
TRBV10-3	TRBD1	TRBJ2-3	.	CAISERQGESTDTQYF	TGTGCCATCAGCGAAAGACAGGGGGAGAGCACAGATACGCAGTATTTT
TRBV7-9	.	TRBJ2-4	.	CASSLSSGLNIQYF	TGTGCCAGCAGCTTATCGTCAGGGTTAAACATTCAGTACTTC
TRBV6-1	TRBD1	TRBJ2-7	.	CASRMMTGSDDEQYF	TGTGCCAGCAGGATGATGACAGGGTCTGACGACGAGCAGTACTTC
TRBV2	.	TRBJ2-5	.	CASSELGLASETQYF	TGTGCCAGCAGTGAATTAGGATTAGCGTCGGAGACCCAGTACTTC
TRBV4-1	.	TRBJ1-2	.	CASSQNRDTLGLGYTF	TGCGCCAGCAGCCAAAACCGGGACACCCTGGGATTGGGCTACACCTTC
TRBV19	.	TRBJ1-4	.	CASSWERNEKLFF	TGTGCCAGTAGTTGGGAGAGAAATGAAAAACTGTTTTTT
TRBV27	TRBD2	TRBJ2-1	medium-sized	CASHDGEGEQFF	TGTGCCAGCCATGACGGGGAGGGCGAGCAGTTCTTC
TRBV6-4	TRBD1	TRBJ2-3	.	CASSERDRGTDTQYF	TGTGCCAGCAGTGAACGGGACAGGGGCACAGATACGCAGTATTTT
TRBV18	TRBD1	TRBJ1-1	few	CASSPTGTEAFF	TGTGCCAGCTCACCGACAGGGACTGAAGCTTTCTTT
TRBV7-2	.	TRBJ1-6	.	CASSLRQKNSPLHF	TGTGCCAGCAGCCTCCGACAGAAGAATTCACCCCTCCACTTT
TRBV2	TRBD1	TRBJ2-7	.	CASRPGTGAYEQYF	TGTGCCAGCAGGCCCGGGACAGGCGCCTACGAGCAGTACTTC
TRBV30	TRBD1	TRBJ1-1	few	CACHRGPSNTEAFF	TGTGCCTGCCACAGGGGGCCCTCAAACACTGAAGCTTTCTTT